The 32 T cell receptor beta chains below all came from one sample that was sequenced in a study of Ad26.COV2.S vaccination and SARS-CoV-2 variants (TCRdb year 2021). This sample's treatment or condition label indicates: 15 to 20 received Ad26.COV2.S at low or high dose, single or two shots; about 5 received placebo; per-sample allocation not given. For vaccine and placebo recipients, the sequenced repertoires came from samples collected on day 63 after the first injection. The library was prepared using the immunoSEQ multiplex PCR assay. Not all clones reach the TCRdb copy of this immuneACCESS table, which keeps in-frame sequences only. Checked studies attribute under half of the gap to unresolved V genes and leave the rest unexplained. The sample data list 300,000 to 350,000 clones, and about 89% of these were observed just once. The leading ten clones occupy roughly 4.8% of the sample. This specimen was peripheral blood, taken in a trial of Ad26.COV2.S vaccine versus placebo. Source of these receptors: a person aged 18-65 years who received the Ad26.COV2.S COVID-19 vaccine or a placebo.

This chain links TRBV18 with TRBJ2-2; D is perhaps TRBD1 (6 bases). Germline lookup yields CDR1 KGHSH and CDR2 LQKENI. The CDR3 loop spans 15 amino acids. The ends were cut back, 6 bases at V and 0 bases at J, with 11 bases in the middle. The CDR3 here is CASSRDTSNTGELFF. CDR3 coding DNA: TGTGCCAGCTCCCGGGACACCTCGAACACCGGGGAGCTGTTTTTT.

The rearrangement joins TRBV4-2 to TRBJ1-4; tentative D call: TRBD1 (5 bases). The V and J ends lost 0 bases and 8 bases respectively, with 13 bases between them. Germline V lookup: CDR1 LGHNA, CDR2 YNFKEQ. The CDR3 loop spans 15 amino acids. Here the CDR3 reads CASSQDTAREEKLFF. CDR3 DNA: TGTGCCAGCAGCCAAGATACGGCCAGGGAGGAAAAACTGTTTTTT.

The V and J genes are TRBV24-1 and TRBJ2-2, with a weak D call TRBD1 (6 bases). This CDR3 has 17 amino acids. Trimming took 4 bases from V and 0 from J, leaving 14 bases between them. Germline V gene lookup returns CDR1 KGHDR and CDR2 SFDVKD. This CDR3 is CATSDEQGPTNTGELFF. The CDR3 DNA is TGTGCCACCAGTGACGAACAGGGCCCCACGAACACCGGGGAGCTGTTTTTT.

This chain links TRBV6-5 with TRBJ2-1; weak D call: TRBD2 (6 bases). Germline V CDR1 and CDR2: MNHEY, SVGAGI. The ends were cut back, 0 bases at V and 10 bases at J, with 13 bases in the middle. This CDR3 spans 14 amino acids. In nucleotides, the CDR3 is TGTGCCAGCAGTTACTCTGGAGGGCAGACCGAGCAGTTCTTC. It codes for CASSYSGGQTEQFF.

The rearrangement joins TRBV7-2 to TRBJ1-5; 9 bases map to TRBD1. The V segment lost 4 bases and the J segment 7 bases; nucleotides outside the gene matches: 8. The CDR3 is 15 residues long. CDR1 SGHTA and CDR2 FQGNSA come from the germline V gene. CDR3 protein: CASSSGQGTVQPQHF. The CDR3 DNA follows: TGTGCCAGCAGCTCCGGACAGGGGACGGTACAGCCCCAGCATTTT.

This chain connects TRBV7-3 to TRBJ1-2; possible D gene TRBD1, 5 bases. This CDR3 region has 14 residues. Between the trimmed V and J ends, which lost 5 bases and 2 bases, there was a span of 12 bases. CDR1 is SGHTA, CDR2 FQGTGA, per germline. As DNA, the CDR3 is TGTGCCAGCAGCCCGACAGCAACGAACTATGGCTACACCTTC. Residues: CASSPTATNYGYTF. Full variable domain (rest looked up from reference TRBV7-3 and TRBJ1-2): GAGVSQTPSNKVTEKGKYVELRCDPISGHTALYWYRQSLGQGPEFLIYFQGTGAADDSGLPNDRFFAVRPEGSVSTLKIQRTERGDSAVYLCASSPTATNYGYTFGSGTRLTVV.

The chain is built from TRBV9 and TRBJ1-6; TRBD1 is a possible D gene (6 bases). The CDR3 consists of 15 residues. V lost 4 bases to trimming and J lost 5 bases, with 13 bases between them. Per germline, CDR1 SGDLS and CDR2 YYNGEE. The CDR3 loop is CASSRLGQNNSPLHF. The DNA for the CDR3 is TGTGCCAGCAGCCGTCTTGGACAGAATAATTCACCCCTCCACTTT. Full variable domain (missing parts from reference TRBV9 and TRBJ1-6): DSGVTQTPKHLITATGQRVTLRCSPRSGDLSVYWYQQSLDQGLQFLIQYYNGEERAKGNILERFSAQQFPDLHSELNLSSLELGDSALYFCASSRLGQNNSPLHFGNGTRLTVT.

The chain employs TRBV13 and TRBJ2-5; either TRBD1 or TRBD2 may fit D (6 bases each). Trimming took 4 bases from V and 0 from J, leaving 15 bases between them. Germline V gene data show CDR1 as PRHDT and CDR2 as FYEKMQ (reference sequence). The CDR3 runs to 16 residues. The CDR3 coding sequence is TGTGCCAGCAGCTCAGGGGACTTCAACTACCAAGAGACCCAGTACTTC. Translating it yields CASSSGDFNYQETQYF.

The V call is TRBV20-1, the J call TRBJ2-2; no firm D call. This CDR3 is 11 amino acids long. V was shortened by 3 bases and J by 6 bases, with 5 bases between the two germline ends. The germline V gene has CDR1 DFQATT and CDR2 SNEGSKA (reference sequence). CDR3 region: CSASSAGELFF. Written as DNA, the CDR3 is TGCAGTGCTAGTTCCGCCGGGGAGCTGTTTTTT.

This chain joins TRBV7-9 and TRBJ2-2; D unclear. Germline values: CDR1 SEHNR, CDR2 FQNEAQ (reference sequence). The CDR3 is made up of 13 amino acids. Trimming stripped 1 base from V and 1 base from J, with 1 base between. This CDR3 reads CASSLGNTGELFF. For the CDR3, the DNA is TGTGCCAGCAGCTTAGGGAACACCGGGGAGCTGTTTTTT.

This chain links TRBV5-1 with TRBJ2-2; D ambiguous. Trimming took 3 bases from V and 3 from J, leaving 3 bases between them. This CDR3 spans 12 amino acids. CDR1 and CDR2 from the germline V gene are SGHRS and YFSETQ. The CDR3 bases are TGCGCCAGCAGCTATGACACCGGGGAGCTGTTTTTT. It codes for CASSYDTGELFF.

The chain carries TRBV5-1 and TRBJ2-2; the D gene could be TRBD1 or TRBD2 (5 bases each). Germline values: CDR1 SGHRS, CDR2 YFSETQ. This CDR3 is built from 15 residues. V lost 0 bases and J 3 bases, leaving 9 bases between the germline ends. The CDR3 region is CASSLAGRYTGELFF. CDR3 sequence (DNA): TGCGCCAGCAGCTTGGCGGGACGGTACACCGGGGAGCTGTTTTTT.

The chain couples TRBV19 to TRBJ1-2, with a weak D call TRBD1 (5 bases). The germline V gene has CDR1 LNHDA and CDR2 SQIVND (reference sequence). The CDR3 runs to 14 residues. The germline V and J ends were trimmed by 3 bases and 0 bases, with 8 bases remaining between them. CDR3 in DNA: TGTGCCAGTAGTATCGAGACAGCTAACTATGGCTACACCTTC. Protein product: CASSIETANYGYTF.

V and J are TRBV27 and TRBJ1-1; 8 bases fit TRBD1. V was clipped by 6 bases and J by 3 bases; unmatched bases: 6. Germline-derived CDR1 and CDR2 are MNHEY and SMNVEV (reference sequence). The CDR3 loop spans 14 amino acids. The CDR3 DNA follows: TGTGCCAGCAGGGACAGGGAATGGGACACTGAAGCTTTCTTT. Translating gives CASRDREWDTEAFF.

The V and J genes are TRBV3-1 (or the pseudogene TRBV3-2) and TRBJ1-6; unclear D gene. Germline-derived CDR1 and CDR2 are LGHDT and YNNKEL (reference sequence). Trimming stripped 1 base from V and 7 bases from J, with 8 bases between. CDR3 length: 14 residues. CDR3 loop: CASSQGTTNSPLHF. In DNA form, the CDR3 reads TGTGCCAGCAGCCAAGGGACCACAAATTCACCCCTCCACTTT.

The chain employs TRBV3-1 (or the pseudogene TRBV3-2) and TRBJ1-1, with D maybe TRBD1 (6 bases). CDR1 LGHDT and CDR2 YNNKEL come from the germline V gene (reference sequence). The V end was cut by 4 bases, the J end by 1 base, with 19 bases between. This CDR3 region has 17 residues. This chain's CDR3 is CASSPLTGGLKNTEAFF. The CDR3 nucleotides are TGTGCCAGCAGCCCCCTAACGGGGGGGCTTAAGAACACTGAAGCTTTCTTT.

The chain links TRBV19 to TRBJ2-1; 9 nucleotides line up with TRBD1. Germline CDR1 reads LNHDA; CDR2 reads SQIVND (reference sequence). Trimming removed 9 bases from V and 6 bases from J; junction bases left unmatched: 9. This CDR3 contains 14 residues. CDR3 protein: CASTRQGDSNEQFF. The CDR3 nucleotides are TGTGCCAGCACCCGACAGGGGGATTCCAATGAGCAGTTCTTC.

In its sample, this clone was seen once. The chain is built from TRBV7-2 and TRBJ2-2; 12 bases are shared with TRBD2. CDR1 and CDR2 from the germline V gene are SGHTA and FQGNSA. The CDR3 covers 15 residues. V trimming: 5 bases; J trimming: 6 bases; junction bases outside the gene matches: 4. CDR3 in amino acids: CASSRLAGVPGELFF. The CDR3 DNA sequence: TGTGCCAGCAGCAGACTAGCGGGGGTCCCCGGGGAGCTGTTTTTT.

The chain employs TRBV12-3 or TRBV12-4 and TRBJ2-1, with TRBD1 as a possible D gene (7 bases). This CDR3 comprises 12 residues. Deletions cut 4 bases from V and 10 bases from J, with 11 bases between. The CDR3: CASSSSGGEQFF. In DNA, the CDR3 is TGTGCCAGCAGTTCCTCAGGGGGGGAGCAGTTCTTC.

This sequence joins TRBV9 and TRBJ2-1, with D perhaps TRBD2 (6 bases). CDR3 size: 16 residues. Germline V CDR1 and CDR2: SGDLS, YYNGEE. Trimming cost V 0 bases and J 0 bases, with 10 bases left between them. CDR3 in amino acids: CASSVDLASSYNEQFF. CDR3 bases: TGTGCCAGCAGCGTAGATCTAGCGAGCTCCTACAATGAGCAGTTCTTC. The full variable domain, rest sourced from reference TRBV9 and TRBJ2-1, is DSGVTQTPKHLITATGQRVTLRCSPRSGDLSVYWYQQSLDQGLQFLIQYYNGEERAKGNILERFSAQQFPDLHSELNLSSLELGDSALYFCASSVDLASSYNEQFFGPGTRLTVL.

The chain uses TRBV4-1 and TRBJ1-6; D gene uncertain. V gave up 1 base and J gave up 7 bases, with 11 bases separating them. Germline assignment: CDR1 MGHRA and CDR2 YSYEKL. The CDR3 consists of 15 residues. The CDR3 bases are TGCGCCAGCAGCCAAGTGGGCAGTTTAAATTCACCCCTCCACTTT. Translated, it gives CASSQVGSLNSPLHF.

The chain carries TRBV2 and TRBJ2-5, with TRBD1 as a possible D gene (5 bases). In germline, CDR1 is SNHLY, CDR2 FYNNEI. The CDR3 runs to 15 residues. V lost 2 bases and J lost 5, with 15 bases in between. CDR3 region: CASSEPPRVGETQYF. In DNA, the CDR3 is TGTGCCAGCAGTGAACCTCCCAGGGTCGGGGAGACCCAGTACTTC.

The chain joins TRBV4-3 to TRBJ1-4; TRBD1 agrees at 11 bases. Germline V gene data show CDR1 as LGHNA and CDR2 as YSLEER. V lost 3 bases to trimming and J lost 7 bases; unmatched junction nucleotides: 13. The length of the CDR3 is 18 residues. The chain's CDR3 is CASSHITWTGGLSEKLFF. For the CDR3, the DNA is TGCGCCAGCAGCCACATTACTTGGACAGGGGGCCTCTCTGAAAAACTGTTTTTT.

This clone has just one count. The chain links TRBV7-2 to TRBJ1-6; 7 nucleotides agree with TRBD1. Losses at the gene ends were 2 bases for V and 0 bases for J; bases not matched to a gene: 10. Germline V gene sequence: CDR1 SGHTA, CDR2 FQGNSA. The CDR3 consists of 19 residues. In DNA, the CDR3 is TGTGCCAGCAGCTTATGGGTCGGGACAGAGAGCTCCTATAATTCACCCCTCCACTTT. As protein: CASSLWVGTESSYNSPLHF.

CDR3 region: CASSDYPGNQPQHF. The CDR3 coding sequence is TGTGCCAGCAGTGATTACCCGGGCAATCAGCCCCAGCATTTT. The chain combines TRBV6-1 with TRBJ1-5; D gene unclear. V was shortened by 3 bases and J by 2 bases, with 8 bases between the two germline ends. Germline V lookup: CDR1 MNHNS, CDR2 SASEGT. The CDR3 sequence is 14 residues long.

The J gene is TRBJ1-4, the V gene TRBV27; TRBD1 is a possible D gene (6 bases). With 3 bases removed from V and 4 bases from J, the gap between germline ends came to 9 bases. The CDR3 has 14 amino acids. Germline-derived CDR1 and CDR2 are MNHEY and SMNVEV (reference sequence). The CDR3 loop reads CASSFAGDNEKLFF. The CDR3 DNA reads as TGTGCCAGCAGTTTTGCAGGGGATAATGAAAAACTGTTTTTT. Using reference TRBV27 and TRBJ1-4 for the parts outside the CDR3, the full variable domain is EAQVTQNPRYLITVTGKKLTVTCSQNMNHEYMSWYRQDPGLGLRQIYYSMNVEVTDKGDVPEGYKVSRKEKRNFPLILESPSPNQTSLYFCASSFAGDNEKLFFGSGTQLSVL.

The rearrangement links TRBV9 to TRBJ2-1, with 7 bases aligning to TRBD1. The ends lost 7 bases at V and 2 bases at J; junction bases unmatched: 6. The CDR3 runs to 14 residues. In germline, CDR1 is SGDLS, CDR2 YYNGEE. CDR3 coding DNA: TGTGCCAGCGCTAGACAGGGTCCCTACAATGAGCAGTTCTTC. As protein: CASARQGPYNEQFF.

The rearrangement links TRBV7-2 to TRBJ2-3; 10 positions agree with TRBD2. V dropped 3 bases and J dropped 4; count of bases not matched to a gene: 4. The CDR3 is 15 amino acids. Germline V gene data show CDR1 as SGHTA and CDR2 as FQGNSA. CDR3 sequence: CASSLSGGGADTQYF. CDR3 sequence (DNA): TGTGCCAGCAGCTTGAGCGGGGGGGGCGCAGATACGCAGTATTTT. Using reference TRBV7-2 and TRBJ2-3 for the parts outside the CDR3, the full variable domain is GAGVSQSPSNKVTEKGKDVELRCDPISGHTALYWYRQSLGQGLEFLIYFQGNSAPDKSGLPSDRFSAERTGGSVSTLTIQRTQQEDSAVYLCASSLSGGGADTQYFGPGTRLTVL.

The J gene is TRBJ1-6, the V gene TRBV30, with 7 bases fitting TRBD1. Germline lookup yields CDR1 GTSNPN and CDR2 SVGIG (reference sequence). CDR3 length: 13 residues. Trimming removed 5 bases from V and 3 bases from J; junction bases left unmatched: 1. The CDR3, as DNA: TGTGCCTGGGGGGACAGCTATAATTCACCCCTCCACTTT. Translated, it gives CAWGDSYNSPLHF.

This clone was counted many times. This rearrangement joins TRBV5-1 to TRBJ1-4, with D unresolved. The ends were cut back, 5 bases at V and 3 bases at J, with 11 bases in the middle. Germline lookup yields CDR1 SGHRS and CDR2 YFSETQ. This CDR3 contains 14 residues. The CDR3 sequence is CASRPRGPNEKLFF. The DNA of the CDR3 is TGCGCCAGCAGACCCAGAGGGCCTAATGAAAAACTGTTTTTT.

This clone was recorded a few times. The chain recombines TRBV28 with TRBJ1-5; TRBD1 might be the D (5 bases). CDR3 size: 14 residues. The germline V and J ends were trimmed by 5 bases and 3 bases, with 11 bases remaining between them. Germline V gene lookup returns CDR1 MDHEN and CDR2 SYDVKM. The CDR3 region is CASSDRQNNQPQHF. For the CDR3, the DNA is TGTGCCAGCAGTGATCGACAGAACAATCAGCCCCAGCATTTT.

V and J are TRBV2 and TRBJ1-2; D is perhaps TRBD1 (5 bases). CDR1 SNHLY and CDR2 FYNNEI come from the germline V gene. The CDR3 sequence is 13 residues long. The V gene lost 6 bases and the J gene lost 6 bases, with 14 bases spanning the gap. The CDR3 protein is CASSELWGDGYTF. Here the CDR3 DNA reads TGTGCCAGCAGCGAGCTCTGGGGGGATGGCTACACCTTC.